A selection of T cell receptor beta chains follows, all from one sample in a study of T-cell memory formation after mild COVID-19. TCRdb called the 5' RACE reads again in MiXCR, with one record for every CDR3 protein. The table includes some 130,000 distinct CDR3 sequences, roughly 6% detected once. The sequenced material came from PBMCs or a T cell subset sorted from them (not recorded which). Receptors were obtained from an adult woman who had mild COVID-19 (a few samples of this study predate the infection). Cell type and time point are not known. The CDR3 runs from the conserved cysteine through the conserved F or W. A D gene is named only where the DNA matches it firmly. Size is omitted from some rows. Given values are once, few, many or a class for expanded clones.

D gene	V gene	CDR3 length	J gene	clone size	CDR3 protein	CDR3 DNA
TRBD2	TRBV7-9	16	TRBJ2-1	.	CASSSVRTSGRGEQFF	TGTGCCAGCAGCTCCGTTCGGACTAGCGGGAGGGGTGAGCAGTTCTTC
.	TRBV18	15	TRBJ1-2	.	CASSPTPDSNYGYTF	TGTGCCAGCTCACCAACTCCCGACAGTAACTATGGCTACACCTTC
.	TRBV7-8	15	TRBJ2-3	many	CASSLDWEGADTQYF	TGTGCCAGCAGCTTAGACTGGGAGGGGGCAGATACGCAGTATTTT
.	TRBV5-1	17	TRBJ1-2	.	CASSLGTVTPPDYGYTF	TGCGCCAGCAGCTTGGGGACAGTAACTCCTCCGGACTATGGCTACACCTTC
.	TRBV19	14	TRBJ1-1	.	CASSPRTVNTEAFF	TGTGCCAGTAGTCCCCGTACAGTGAACACTGAAGCTTTCTTT
.	TRBV3-1	15	TRBJ1-1	.	CASSQGGARDTEAFF	TGTGCCAGCAGCCAAGGAGGAGCTCGGGACACTGAAGCTTTCTTT
TRBD1	TRBV20-1	13	TRBJ2-7	few	CSARLTGRHEQYF	TGCAGTGCTAGATTGACAGGGCGCCACGAGCAGTACTTC
TRBD1	TRBV7-2	14	TRBJ2-5	few	CASSLGQKPGTQYF	TGTGCCAGCAGCTTGGGACAGAAGCCAGGGACCCAGTACTTC
.	TRBV5-5	14	TRBJ2-7	.	CASSRPTGPYEQYF	TGTGCCAGCAGCCGCCCGACAGGCCCTTACGAGCAGTACTTC
.	TRBV29-1	14	TRBJ1-2	few	CSVAPQGEDYGYTF	TGCAGCGTCGCCCCCCAGGGTGAGGACTATGGCTACACCTTC
.	TRBV5-1	14	TRBJ1-1	many	CASSPRTENTEAFF	TGCGCCAGCAGCCCCCGGACAGAGAACACTGAAGCTTTCTTT
.	TRBV18	13	TRBJ2-5	many	CASARGLQETQYF	TGTGCCAGCGCCCGAGGGTTGCAAGAGACCCAGTACTTC
TRBD1	TRBV12-3/TRBV12-4	14	TRBJ1-6	many	CASSSGTDNSPLHF	TGTGCCAGCAGCTCCGGGACAGATAATTCACCCCTCCACTTT
.	TRBV7-2	13	TRBJ2-3	many	CASSRPSTDTQYF	TGTGCCAGCAGCCGGCCCAGCACAGATACGCAGTATTTT
.	TRBV23-1	16	TRBJ1-5	.	CASSQSGPASNQPQHF	TGCGCCAGCAGTCAATCGGGCCCTGCTAGCAATCAGCCCCAGCATTTT
.	TRBV5-1	14	TRBJ1-6	few	CASSSGTINSPLHF	TGCGCCAGCAGCTCTGGGACGATTAATTCACCCCTCCACTTT
.	TRBV6-5	15	TRBJ2-4	many	CASSPRRGDKNIQYF	TGTGCCAGCAGTCCCCGGAGGGGGGACAAAAACATTCAGTACTTC
.	TRBV5-1	16	TRBJ2-3	.	CASRRRADGPTDTQYF	TGCGCCAGCAGAAGGAGGGCGGACGGACCTACAGATACGCAGTATTTT
TRBD2	TRBV4-3	18	TRBJ2-1	few	CASSQDVGTSGRRDEQFF	TGCGCCAGCAGCCAAGATGTCGGGACTAGCGGCCGAAGGGATGAGCAGTTCTTC
.	TRBV6-5	13	TRBJ1-2	few	CASSYDGGYGYTF	TGTGCCAGCAGTTACGATGGCGGCTATGGCTACACCTTC
.	TRBV20-1	14	TRBJ2-3	many	CSARAWSIADTQYF	TGCAGTGCTAGAGCCTGGTCCATCGCAGATACGCAGTATTTT
TRBD1	TRBV24-1	15	TRBJ2-1	few	CATSEGRGQYNEQFF	TGTGCCACCAGTGAGGGCAGGGGGCAATACAATGAGCAGTTCTTC
.	TRBV12-3/TRBV12-4	15	TRBJ1-3	.	CASSLGVLSGNTIYF	TGTGCCAGCAGTTTGGGGGTCCTCTCTGGAAACACCATATATTTT
TRBD1	TRBV5-4	16	TRBJ1-6	few	CASSSNTGGINSPLHF	TGTGCCAGCAGCTCAAATACAGGGGGCATAAATTCACCCCTCCACTTT
.	TRBV3-1	14	TRBJ1-1	few	CASSTGTLNTEAFF	TGTGCCAGCAGCACCGGGACACTGAACACTGAAGCTTTCTTT
TRBD2	TRBV7-9	16	TRBJ2-3	few	CASSLGLAEHTDTQYF	TGTGCCAGCAGCTTAGGACTAGCGGAGCACACAGATACGCAGTATTTT
.	TRBV25-1	13	TRBJ2-2	few	CASSEGWVGELFF	TGTGCCAGCAGTGAGGGATGGGTCGGGGAGCTGTTTTTT
.	TRBV4-3	16	TRBJ2-7	.	CASSQVYRDRTYEQYF	TGCGCCAGCAGCCAAGTATACCGAGACAGAACCTACGAGCAGTACTTC
.	TRBV20-1	16	TRBJ1-5	many	CSARDPGGDSNQPQHF	TGCAGTGCCAGAGATCCTGGCGGAGATAGCAATCAGCCCCAGCATTTT
.	TRBV20-1	13	TRBJ2-1	.	CSGRTSGYNEQFF	TGCAGTGGAAGGACATCGGGGTACAATGAGCAGTTCTTC
TRBD1	TRBV18	17	TRBJ2-3	.	CASSPGQLLLRTDTQYF	TGTGCCAGCTCACCGGGACAGCTACTTCTCCGCACAGATACGCAGTATTTT
TRBD1	TRBV5-1	15	TRBJ2-5	.	CASSTGQGAMETQYF	TGCGCCAGCAGCACGGGACAGGGGGCTATGGAGACCCAGTACTTC
.	TRBV6-5	15	TRBJ1-6	.	CASSYSDSGNSPLHF	TGTGCCAGCAGTTACTCAGACAGCGGTAATTCACCCCTCCACTTT
.	TRBV14	17	TRBJ2-1	.	CASSQYPDRIAIGEQFF	TGTGCCAGCAGCCAATACCCGGACAGAATCGCCATTGGGGAGCAGTTCTTC
.	TRBV12-3/TRBV12-4	15	TRBJ1-3	few	CASRSQDGSGNTIYF	TGTGCCAGCCGATCTCAGGACGGCTCTGGAAACACCATATATTTT
TRBD1	TRBV5-5	15	TRBJ1-1	few	CASSLEDRAYTEAFF	TGTGCCAGCAGCTTGGAGGACAGGGCCTACACTGAAGCTTTCTTT
.	TRBV12-3/TRBV12-4	14	TRBJ1-2	.	CASSRRDTGSGYTF	TGTGCCAGCAGTCGACGTGACACAGGTAGCGGCTACACCTTC
.	TRBV7-2	13	TRBJ1-1	once	CASSSTGRPEAFF	TGTGCCAGCAGCTCGACCGGGAGGCCTGAAGCTTTCTTT
.	TRBV27	16	TRBJ2-3	few	CASSLMTGRNTDTQYF	TGTGCCAGCAGTTTAATGACAGGGAGGAACACAGATACGCAGTATTTT
.	TRBV7-6	17	TRBJ1-4	.	CASSLAYRAGTNEKLFF	TGTGCCAGCAGCTTAGCCTACAGGGCAGGGACTAATGAAAAACTGTTTTTT
.	TRBV30	13	TRBJ1-1	many	CAWSRVMNTEAFF	TGTGCCTGGAGTCGGGTGATGAACACTGAAGCTTTCTTT